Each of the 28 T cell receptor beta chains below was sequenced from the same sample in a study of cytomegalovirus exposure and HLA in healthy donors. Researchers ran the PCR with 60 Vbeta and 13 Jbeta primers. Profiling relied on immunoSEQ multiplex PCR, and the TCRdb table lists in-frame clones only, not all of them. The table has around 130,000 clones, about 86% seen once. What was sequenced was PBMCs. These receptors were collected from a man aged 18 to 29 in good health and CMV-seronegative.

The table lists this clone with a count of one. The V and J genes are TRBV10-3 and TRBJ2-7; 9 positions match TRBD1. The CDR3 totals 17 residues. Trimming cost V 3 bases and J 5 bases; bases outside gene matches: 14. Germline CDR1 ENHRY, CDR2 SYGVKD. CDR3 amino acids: CAISDTNPGQGFHEQYF. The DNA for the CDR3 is TGTGCCATCAGTGACACCAACCCGGGACAGGGATTCCACGAGCAGTACTTC.

CDR3: CASSHETNEKLFF. As DNA, the CDR3 is TGTGCCAGCAGTCATGAGACTAATGAAAAACTGTTTTTT. This chain uses TRBV6-5 with TRBJ1-4, with D hard to call. Per the germline V gene, CDR1 is MNHEY and CDR2 is SVGAGI. V gave up 5 bases and J gave up 2 bases, with 6 bases separating them. The CDR3 is 13 amino acids.

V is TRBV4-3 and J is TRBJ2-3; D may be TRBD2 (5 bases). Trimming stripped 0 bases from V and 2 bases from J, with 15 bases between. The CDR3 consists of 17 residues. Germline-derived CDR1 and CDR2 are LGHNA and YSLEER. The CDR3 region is CASSQDPASRNTDTQYF. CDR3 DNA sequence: TGCGCCAGCAGCCAAGATCCCGCTAGCCGGAACACAGATACGCAGTATTTT.

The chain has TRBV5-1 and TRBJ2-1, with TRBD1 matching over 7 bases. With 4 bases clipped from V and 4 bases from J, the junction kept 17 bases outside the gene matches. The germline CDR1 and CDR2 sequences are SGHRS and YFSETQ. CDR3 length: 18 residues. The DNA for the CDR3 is TGCGCCAGCAGCACCGGGACAGCTTCCTCGGATCTATACAATGAGCAGTTCTTC. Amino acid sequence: CASSTGTASSDLYNEQFF. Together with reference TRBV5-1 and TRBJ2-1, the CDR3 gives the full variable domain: KAGVTQTPRYLIKTRGQQVTLSCSPISGHRSVSWYQQTPGQGLQFLFEYFSETQRNKGNFPGRFSGRQFSNSRSEMNVSTLELGDSALYLCASSTGTASSDLYNEQFFGPGTRLTVL.

The CDR3 loop reads CASSPNLQELYGYTF. As DNA, the CDR3 is TGTGCCAGCAGCCCGAACCTACAGGAACTCTATGGCTACACCTTC. The rearrangement joins TRBV7-9 to TRBJ1-2, with D maybe TRBD1 (5 bases). Deletions cut 5 bases from V and 4 bases from J, with 17 bases between. The CDR3 length is 15 residues. Per the germline V gene, CDR1 is SEHNR and CDR2 is FQNEAQ (reference sequence).

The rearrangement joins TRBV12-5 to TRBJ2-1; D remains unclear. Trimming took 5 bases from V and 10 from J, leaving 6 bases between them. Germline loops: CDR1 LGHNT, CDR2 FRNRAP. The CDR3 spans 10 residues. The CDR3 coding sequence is TGTGCTAGTGGTGGCATCGAGCAGTTCTTC. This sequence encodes CASGGIEQFF.

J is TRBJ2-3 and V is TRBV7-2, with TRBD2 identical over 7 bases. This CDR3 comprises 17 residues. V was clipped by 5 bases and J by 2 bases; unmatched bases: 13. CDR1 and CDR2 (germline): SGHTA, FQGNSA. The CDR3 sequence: CASSRVSSGGYTDTQYF. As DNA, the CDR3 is TGTGCCAGCAGCCGAGTCTCCTCGGGGGGATACACAGATACGCAGTATTTT.

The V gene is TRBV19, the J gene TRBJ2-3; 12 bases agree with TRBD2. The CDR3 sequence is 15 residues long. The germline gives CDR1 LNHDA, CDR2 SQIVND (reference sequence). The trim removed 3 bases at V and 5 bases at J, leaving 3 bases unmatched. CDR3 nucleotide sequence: TGTGCCAGTAGTATGCTACTAGCGGGGGGAGATACGCAGTATTTT. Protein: CASSMLLAGGDTQYF.

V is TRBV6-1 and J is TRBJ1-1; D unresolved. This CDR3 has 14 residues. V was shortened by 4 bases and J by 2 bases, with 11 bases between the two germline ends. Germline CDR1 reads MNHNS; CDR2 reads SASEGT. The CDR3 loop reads CASSAPVRNTEAFF. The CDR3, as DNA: TGTGCCAGCAGTGCCCCGGTAAGAAACACTGAAGCTTTCTTT.

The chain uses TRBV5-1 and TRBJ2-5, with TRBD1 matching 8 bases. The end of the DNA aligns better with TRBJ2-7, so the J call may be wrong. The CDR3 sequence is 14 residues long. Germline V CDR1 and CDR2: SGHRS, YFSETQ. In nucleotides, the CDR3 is TGCGCCAGCAGGAACAGGGGGTTACCCTACGAGCAGTACTTC. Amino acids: CASRNRGLPYEQYF.

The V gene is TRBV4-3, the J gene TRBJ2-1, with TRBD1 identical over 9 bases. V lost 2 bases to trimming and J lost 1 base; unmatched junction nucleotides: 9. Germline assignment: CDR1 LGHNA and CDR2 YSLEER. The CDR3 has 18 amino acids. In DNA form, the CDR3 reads TGCGCCAGCAGCCAACGTGCGACAGGGGGTATTTCCTACAATGAGCAGTTCTTC. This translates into CASSQRATGGISYNEQFF.

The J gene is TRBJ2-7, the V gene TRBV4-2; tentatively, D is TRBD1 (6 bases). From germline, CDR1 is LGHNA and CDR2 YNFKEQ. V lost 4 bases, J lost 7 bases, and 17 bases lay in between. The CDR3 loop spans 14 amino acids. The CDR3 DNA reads TGTGCCAGCAGCCCAAGGAAAGGGGGAGAAGAGCAGTACTTC. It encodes CASSPRKGGEEQYF.

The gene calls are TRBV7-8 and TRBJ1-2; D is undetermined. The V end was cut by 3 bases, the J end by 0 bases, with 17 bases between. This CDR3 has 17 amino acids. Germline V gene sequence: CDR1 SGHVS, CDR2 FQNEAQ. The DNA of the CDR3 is TGTGCCAGCAGCTTCGGTAGGACCACGGGGACTAACTATGGCTACACCTTC. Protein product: CASSFGRTTGTNYGYTF.

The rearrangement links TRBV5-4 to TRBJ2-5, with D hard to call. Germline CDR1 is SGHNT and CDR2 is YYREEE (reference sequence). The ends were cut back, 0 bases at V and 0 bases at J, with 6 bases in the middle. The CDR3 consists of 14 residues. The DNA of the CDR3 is TGTGCCAGCAGCTTGGGACACAACCAAGAGACCCAGTACTTC. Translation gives CASSLGHNQETQYF.

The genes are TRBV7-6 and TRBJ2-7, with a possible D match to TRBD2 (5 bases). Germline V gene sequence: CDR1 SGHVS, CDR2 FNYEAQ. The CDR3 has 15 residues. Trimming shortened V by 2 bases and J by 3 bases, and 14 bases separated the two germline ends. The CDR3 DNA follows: TGTGCCAGCAGCTTATATACCGTAGCGAGCTACGAGCAGTACTTC. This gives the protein CASSLYTVASYEQYF.

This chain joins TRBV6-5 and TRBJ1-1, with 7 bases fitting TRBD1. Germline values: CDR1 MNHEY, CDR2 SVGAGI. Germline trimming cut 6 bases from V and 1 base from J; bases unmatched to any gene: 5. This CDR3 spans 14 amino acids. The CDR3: CASSAGTANTEAFF. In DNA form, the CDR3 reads TGTGCCAGCAGCGCCGGGACAGCGAACACTGAAGCTTTCTTT.

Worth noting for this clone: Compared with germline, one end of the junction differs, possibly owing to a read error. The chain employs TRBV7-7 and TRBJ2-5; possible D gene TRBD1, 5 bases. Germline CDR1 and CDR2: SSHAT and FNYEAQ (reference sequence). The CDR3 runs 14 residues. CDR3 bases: TGTGCTAGCAGCGTTAGTGTTAGGGGAGAGACCCAGTACTTC. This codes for CASSVSVRGETQYF.

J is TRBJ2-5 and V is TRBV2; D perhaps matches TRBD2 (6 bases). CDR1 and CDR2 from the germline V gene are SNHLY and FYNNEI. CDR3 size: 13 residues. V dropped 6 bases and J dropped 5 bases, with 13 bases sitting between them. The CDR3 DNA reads TGTGCCAGCAGGCGGGGTTCGGGCGAGACCCAGTACTTC. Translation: CASRRGSGETQYF.

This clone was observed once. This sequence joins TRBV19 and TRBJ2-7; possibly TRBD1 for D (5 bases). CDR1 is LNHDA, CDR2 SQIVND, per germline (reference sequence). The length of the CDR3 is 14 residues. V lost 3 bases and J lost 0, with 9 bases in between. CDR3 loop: CASSIRASSYEQYF. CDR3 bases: TGTGCCAGTAGTATCAGGGCCAGCTCCTACGAGCAGTACTTC.

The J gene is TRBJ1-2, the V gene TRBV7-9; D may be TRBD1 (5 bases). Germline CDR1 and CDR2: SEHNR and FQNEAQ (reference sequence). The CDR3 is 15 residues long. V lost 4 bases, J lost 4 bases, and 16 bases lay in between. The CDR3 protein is CASSSSRVPLYGYTF. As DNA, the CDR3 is TGTGCCAGCAGCTCCTCCAGGGTTCCCCTCTATGGCTACACCTTC.

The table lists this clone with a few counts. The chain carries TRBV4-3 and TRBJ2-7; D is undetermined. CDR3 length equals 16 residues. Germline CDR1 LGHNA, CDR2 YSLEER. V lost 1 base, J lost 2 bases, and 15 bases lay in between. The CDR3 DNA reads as TGCGCCAGCAGCCAAGGGTCCTACTCCTCGCCCTACGAGCAGTACTTC. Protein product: CASSQGSYSSPYEQYF.

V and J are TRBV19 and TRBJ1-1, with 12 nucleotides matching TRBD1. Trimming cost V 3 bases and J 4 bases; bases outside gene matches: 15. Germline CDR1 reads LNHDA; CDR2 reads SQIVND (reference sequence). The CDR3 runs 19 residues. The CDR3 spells CASSIFVGGQGALGTEAFF. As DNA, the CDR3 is TGTGCCAGTAGTATCTTCGTAGGGGGACAGGGGGCGCTGGGCACTGAAGCTTTCTTT.

CDR3 sequence: CASSWGVINPTIPLHF. Here the CDR3 DNA reads TGTGCCAGCAGTTGGGGGGTGATTAATCCAACAATACCCCTCCACTTT. The genes are TRBV28 and TRBJ1-6; D is possibly TRBD1 (5 bases). The V and J ends lost 4 bases and 12 bases respectively, with 22 bases between them. CDR1 and CDR2 from the germline V gene are MDHEN and SYDVKM. The CDR3 has 16 amino acids.

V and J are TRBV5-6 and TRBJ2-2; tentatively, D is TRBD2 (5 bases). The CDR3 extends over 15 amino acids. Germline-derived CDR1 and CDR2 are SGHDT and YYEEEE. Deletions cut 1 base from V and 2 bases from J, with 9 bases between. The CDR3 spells CASSLRLANTGELFF. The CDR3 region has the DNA TGTGCCAGCAGCTTGCGGCTAGCTAACACCGGGGAGCTGTTTTTT.

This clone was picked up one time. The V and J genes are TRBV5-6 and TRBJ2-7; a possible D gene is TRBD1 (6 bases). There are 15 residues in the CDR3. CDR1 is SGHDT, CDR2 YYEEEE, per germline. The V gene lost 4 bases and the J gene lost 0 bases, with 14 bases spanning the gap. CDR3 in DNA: TGTGCCAGCAGCCTAGGACAGCGAAGCTCCTACGAGCAGTACTTC. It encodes CASSLGQRSSYEQYF.

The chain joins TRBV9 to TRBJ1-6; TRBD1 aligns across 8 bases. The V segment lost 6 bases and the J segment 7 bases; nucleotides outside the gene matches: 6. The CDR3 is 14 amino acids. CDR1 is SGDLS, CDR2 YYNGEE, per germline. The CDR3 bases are TGTGCCAGCACCGTGGGACAGGAAAATTCACCCCTCCACTTT. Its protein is CASTVGQENSPLHF.

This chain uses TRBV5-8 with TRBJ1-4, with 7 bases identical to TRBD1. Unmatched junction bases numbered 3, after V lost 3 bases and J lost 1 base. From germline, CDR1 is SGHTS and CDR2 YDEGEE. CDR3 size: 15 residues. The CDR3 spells CASSSRQGTNEKLFF. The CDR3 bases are TGTGCCAGCAGCTCAAGACAGGGAACTAATGAAAAACTGTTTTTT.

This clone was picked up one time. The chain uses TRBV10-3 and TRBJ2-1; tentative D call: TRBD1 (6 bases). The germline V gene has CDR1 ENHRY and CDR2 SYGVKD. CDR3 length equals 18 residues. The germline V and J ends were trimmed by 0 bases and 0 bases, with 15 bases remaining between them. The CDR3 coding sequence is TGTGCCATCAGTGAGTCATCGGGAAGGGGGAGCTCCTACAATGAGCAGTTCTTC. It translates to CAISESSGRGSSYNEQFF.